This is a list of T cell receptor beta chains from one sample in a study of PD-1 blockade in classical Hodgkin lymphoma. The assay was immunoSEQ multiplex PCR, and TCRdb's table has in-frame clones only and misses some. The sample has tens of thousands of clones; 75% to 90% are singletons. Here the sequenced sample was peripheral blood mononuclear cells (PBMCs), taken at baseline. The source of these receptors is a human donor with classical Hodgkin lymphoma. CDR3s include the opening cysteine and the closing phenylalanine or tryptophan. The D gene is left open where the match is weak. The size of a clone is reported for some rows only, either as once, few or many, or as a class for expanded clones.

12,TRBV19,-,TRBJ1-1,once,TGTGCCAGTAGCCAGAGGGCGAGTGAAGCTTTCTTT,CASSQRASEAFF
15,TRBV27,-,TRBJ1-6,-,TGTGCCAGCACCAAAGGACGAACCTATAATTCACCCCTCCACTTT,CASTKGRTYNSPLHF
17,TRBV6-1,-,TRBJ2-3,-,TGTGCCAGCAGTGAAGCGGTAGCCCCGGGGGGCACAGATACGCAGTATTTT,CASSEAVAPGGTDTQYF
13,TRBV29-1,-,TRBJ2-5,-,TGCAGCGTTGAAGACCTTTTTGGGGAGACCCAGTACTTC,CSVEDLFGETQYF
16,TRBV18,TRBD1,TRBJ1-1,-,TGTGCCAGCTCACCACCCGACAGGGGGCTCGGTACTGAAGCTTTCTTT,CASSPPDRGLGTEAFF
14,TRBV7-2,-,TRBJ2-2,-,TGTGCCAGCAGCCTTATGGGGGTCACCGGGGAGCTGTTTTTT,CASSLMGVTGELFF
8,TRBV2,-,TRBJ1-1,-,TGTGCCAGCAGTGAAGCTTTCTTT,CASSEAFF
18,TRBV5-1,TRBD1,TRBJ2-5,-,TGCGCCAGCAGCTGGGACAGGGTCCGACCCGGGGGTGTGGAGACCCAGTACTTC,CASSWDRVRPGGVETQYF
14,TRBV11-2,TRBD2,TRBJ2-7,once,TGTGCCAGCAGTTGGAGCGGGGGGCCTGAAGAGCAGTACTTC,CASSWSGGPEEQYF
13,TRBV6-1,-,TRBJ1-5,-,TGTGCCAGCGCGGGCCTCATGGATCAGCCCCAGCATTTT,CASAGLMDQPQHF
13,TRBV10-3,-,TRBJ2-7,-,TGTGCCATCAGTGAGTCGTTATGGTACGAGCAGTACTTC,CAISESLWYEQYF
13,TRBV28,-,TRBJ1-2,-,TGTGCCAGCAGTTTAAGCAGGGGATATGGCTACACCTTC,CASSLSRGYGYTF
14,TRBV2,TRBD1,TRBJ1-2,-,TGTGCCAGCACTCGGGACAGGGTCGACTATGGCTACACCTTC,CASTRDRVDYGYTF
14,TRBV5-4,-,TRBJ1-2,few,TGTGCCAGCAGCCCGGCGGTTCCGGAGTACGGCTACACCTTC,CASSPAVPEYGYTF
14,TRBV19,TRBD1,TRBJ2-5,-,TGTGCCAGTCGGCCTGACAGGGCCCAAGAGACCCAGTACTTC,CASRPDRAQETQYF
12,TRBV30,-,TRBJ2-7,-,TGTGCCTGGAGTAGGTCAGGGGATGAGCAGTACTTC,CAWSRSGDEQYF
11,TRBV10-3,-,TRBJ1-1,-,TGTGCCGTGGCCCGAGACACTGAAGCTTTCTTT,CAVARDTEAFF
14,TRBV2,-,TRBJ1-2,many,TGTGCCAGCAGCGGGGGGGCCAATAACTATGGCTACACCTTC,CASSGGANNYGYTF
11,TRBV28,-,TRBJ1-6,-,TGTGCCAGCAGTTTAGGTTCACCCCTCCACTTT,CASSLGSPLHF
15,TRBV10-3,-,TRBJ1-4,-,TGTGCCATCAGTGGGAACCGGTCTCTTAATGAAAAACTGTTTTTT,CAISGNRSLNEKLFF
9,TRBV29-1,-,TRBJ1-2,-,TGCAGCGAAAACGGCGGGTTTACCTTC,CSENGGFTF
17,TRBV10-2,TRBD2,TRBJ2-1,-,TGCGCCAGCAGTGAGTTTAGCCCTGGCGGGGGGTTAGATGAGCAGTTCTTC,CASSEFSPGGGLDEQFF
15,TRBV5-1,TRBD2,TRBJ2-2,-,TGCGCCAGCAGCTTAATCCTAGCGGACTCCGGGGAGCTGTTTTTT,CASSLILADSGELFF
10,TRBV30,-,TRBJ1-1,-,TGTGCCTGGGATCAAGTGAAAGCTTTCTTT,CAWDQVKAFF
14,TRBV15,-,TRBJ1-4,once,TGTGCCACCAGCAGGGATATGGGGGATGAAAAACTGTTTTTT,CATSRDMGDEKLFF
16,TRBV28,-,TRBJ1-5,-,TGTGCCTGGGGCGGGGGCCTGGGGGGTAGCAATCAGCCCCAGCATTTT,CAWGGGLGGSNQPQHF
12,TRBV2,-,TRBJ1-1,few,TGTGCCAGCAGGGGGGAAATTCGGGAAGCTTTCTTT,CASRGEIREAFF
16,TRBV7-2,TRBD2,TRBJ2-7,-,TGTGCCAGCATAGCCTCTAATGGCGGGGGTACCTACGAGCAGTACTTC,CASIASNGGGTYEQYF
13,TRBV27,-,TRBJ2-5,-,TGTGCCAGCAGTTTATCTACCCACCCCGGCGCGTACTTC,CASSLSTHPGAYF
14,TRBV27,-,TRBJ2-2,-,TGTGCCAGCAGTTTTCGAACAGCGGACGGGGAGCTGTTTTTT,CASSFRTADGELFF
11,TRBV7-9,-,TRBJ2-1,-,TGTGCCAGCAGCAATTACAATGAGCAGTTCTTC,CASSNYNEQFF
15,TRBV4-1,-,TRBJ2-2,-,TGCGCCAGCAGCCAGGCTCCGCGAGGCACCGGGGAGCTGTTTTTT,CASSQAPRGTGELFF
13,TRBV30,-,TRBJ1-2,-,TGTGCCTGGAGTGTAGGGACTAACTATGGCTACACCTTC,CAWSVGTNYGYTF
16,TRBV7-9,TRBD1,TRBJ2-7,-,TGTGCCAGCAGCCAGACAGGACAGGGCGGGGCCTACGAGCAGTACTTC,CASSQTGQGGAYEQYF
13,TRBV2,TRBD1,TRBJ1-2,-,TGTGCCAGCAGCGGGGGACAGAGCTATGGCTACACCTTC,CASSGGQSYGYTF
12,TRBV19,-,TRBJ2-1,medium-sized,TGTGCCAGTAGTGACTGGAACAATGAGCAGTTCTTC,CASSDWNNEQFF
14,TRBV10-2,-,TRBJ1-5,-,TGCGCCAGCAGTGAGTGGGATAGCAATCAGCCCCAGCATTTT,CASSEWDSNQPQHF
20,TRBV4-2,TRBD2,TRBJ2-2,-,TGTGCCAGCAGCCAAGATTGGCTAGCGGGGGGACCCCGGGACACCGGGGAGCTGTTTTTT,CASSQDWLAGGPRDTGELFF
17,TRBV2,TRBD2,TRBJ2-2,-,TGTGCCAGCAGCGGACTAGCGGGAGCTCTTACCACCGGGGAGCTGTTTTTT,CASSGLAGALTTGELFF
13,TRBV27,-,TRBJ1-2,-,TGTGCCAGCGGGTCGGATGCTAACTATGGCTACACCTTC,CASGSDANYGYTF
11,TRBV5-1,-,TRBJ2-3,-,TGCGCCAGCAGCTTTACAGATACGCAGTATTTT,CASSFTDTQYF
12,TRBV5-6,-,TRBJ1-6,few,TGTGCCAGCAGCTTGGCCTTGGGACCCCTCCACTTT,CASSLALGPLHF
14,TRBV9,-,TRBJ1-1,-,TGTGCCAGCAGCGTAAGACCAGGGAACACTGAAGCTTTCTTT,CASSVRPGNTEAFF
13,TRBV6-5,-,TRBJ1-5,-,TGTGCCAGCAGTGACTATAGCAATCAGCCCCAGCATTTT,CASSDYSNQPQHF
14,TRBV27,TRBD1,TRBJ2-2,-,TGTGCCAGCACCGCGCGTCCCGGGACAGGGTACCTGTTTTTT,CASTARPGTGYLFF
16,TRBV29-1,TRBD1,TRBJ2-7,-,TGCAGCGCCGCGGGACAGGGCGAACGATCCTCCTACGAGCAGTACTTC,CSAAGQGERSSYEQYF
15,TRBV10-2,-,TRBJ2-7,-,TGCGCCAGCAGGTTCCGGGACTTAAGGATCAACGAGCAGTACTTC,CASRFRDLRINEQYF
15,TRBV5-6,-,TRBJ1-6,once,TGTGCCAGCAGCCATAGCAGACTCCGAAATTCACCCCTCCACTTT,CASSHSRLRNSPLHF
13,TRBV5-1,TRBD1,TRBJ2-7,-,TGCGCCAGCCGGACAGGGACCTCCTACGAGCAGTACTTC,CASRTGTSYEQYF